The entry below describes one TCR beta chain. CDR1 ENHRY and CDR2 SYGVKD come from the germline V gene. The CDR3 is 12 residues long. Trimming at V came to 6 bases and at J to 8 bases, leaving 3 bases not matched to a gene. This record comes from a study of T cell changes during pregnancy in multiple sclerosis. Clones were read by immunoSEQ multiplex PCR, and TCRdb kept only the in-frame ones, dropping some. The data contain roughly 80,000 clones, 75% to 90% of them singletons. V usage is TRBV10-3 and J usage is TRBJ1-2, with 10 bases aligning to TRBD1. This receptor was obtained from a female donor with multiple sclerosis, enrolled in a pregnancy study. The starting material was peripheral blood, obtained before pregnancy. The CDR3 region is CAIRGQGSGYTF. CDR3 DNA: TGTGCCATCAGGGGACAGGGGAGCGGCTACACCTTC.